The 3 T cell receptor beta chains presented below share a single source sample, sequenced in a study of blood T cell repertoires in COVID-19. Clones were read by immunoSEQ multiplex PCR, and TCRdb kept only the in-frame ones, dropping some. This sample has 65,000 to 70,000 clones, with 82% found just once. The sequencing sample was made of peripheral blood. The receptors derive from a man aged 80 or over with active COVID-19.

This rearrangement joins TRBV6-5 to TRBJ2-2; TRBD1 matches 9 bases. CDR1 and CDR2 from the germline V gene are MNHEY and SVGAGI. With 7 bases clipped from V and 6 bases from J, the junction kept 9 bases outside the gene matches. This CDR3 is built from 15 residues. CDR3 protein: CASTDRTGASGELFF. The CDR3 DNA is TGTGCCAGCACCGACAGGACAGGGGCTTCCGGGGAGCTGTTTTTT.

The chain employs TRBV27 and TRBJ2-1, with TRBD1 matching over 7 bases. Germline CDR1 reads MNHEY; CDR2 reads SMNVEV (reference sequence). CDR3 length: 14 amino acids. J lost 8 bases, V lost 5 bases, and 9 bases had no gene match. CDR3 DNA sequence: TGTGCCAGCAGTCCGCAGACAGGGTCGTATGAGCAGTTCTTC. It encodes CASSPQTGSYEQFF.

The gene calls are TRBV29-1 and TRBJ2-7; 7 bases agree with TRBD1. With 7 bases clipped from V and 2 bases from J, the junction kept 14 bases outside the gene matches. The CDR3 length is 15 residues. The germline V gene has CDR1 SQVTM and CDR2 ANQGSEA. The CDR3 spells CSALLIKGAAYEQYF. Written as DNA, the CDR3 is TGCAGCGCCCTACTTATTAAGGGGGCAGCCTACGAGCAGTACTTC.